These T cell receptor beta chains were read from a single sample in a study of T cells after posttransplantation cyclophosphamide. The protocol was immunoSEQ multiplex PCR, while the TCRdb copy is restricted to in-frame clones and leaves out a portion. Of some 2,100 clones in the sample, 81% were seen once. The sample here was CD8+ T cells sorted from blood, taken roughly 350 days after allogeneic stem cell transplant with posttransplant cyclophosphamide. The receptors were sampled from a male patient aged 50 or older who received an allogeneic stem cell transplant from a related donor and was CMV-positive. Some T cells may be transferred from the graft donor. CDR3s include the opening cysteine and the closing phenylalanine or tryptophan. D genes are given only for firm matches.

TRBJ2-7	TRBD1	TRBV5-6	TGTGCCAGCAGCTCCCGTCCGGGACAGGGTTCCTACGAGCAGTACTTC	CASSSRPGQGSYEQYF
TRBJ2-1	TRBD2	TRBV7-8	TGTGCCACGGGGCTAGCGGGATTTTCCTACAATGAGCAGTTCTTC	CATGLAGFSYNEQFF
TRBJ2-7	NA	TRBV5-6	TGTGCCAGCAGCTTGGGCAGCGGGTACGCCGAGCAGTACTTC	CASSLGSGYAEQYF
TRBJ1-2	NA	TRBV29-1	TGCAGCGTTGACGCAGGAATCTATGGCTACACCTTC	CSVDAGIYGYTF
TRBJ1-1	NA	TRBV18	TGTGCCAGCTCACCCGACTTCCTAGGGGCAAACACTGAAGCTTTCTTT	CASSPDFLGANTEAFF
TRBJ2-7	TRBD2	TRBV19	TGTGCCAGTAGTATTGGGTCTAGCGGGAGTTACGAGCAGTACTTC	CASSIGSSGSYEQYF
TRBJ1-6	NA	TRBV4-3	TGCGCCAGCAGCCCGGGCAGGGTAACCTATAATTCACCCCTCCACTTT	CASSPGRVTYNSPLHF
TRBJ1-2	NA	TRBV13	TGTGCCAGCAGCTTACTCAGAAGCTATGGCTACACCTTC	CASSLLRSYGYTF
TRBJ1-4	NA	TRBV9	TGTGCCAGCAGCGTGTTTGACACGAATGAAAAACTGTTTTTT	CASSVFDTNEKLFF
TRBJ1-6	TRBD1	TRBV14	TGTGCCAGCAGCCAAGATCCGGGGACAGGGGGTAGTTCCCCCCTCCACTTT	CASSQDPGTGGSSPLHF